A single sample gave rise to the 16 T cell receptor beta chains below, sequenced in a study of T cells after yellow fever vaccination. MiXCR was run by TCRdb on the 5' RACE reads, yielding one entry per CDR3 protein. The sample holds 300,000 to 400,000 distinct CDR3 sequences; 8.7% are singletons and the top ten take about a sixth. The sequenced sample was PBMCs, obtained on the day of the first yellow fever vaccination. All receptors derive from a man between 18 and 29 years old who received the YFV17D yellow fever vaccine.

There are many counts of this clonotype. The chain has TRBV2 and TRBJ2-2; 7 nucleotides match TRBD1. There are 13 residues in the CDR3. V trimming: 6 bases; J trimming: 5 bases; junction bases outside the gene matches: 3. Germline assignment: CDR1 SNHLY and CDR2 FYNNEI. The CDR3 sequence: CASRSGGTGELFF. As DNA, the CDR3 is TGTGCCAGCAGGTCAGGGGGAACCGGGGAGCTGTTTTTT.

This clonotype has at least ten counts. The V gene is TRBV11-2, the J gene TRBJ2-3, with 8 nucleotides matching TRBD2. CDR3 length: 19 amino acids. Germline-derived CDR1 and CDR2 are SGHAT and FQNNGV. The V segment lost 8 bases and the J segment 0 bases; nucleotides outside the gene matches: 19. The CDR3 region has the DNA TGTGCCAGCCCCCCCGGTGCGGCGGGGGGCGCCTCTAGCACAGATACGCAGTATTTT. Protein sequence: CASPPGAAGGASSTDTQYF. The full variable domain, rest sourced from reference TRBV11-2 and TRBJ2-3, is EAGVAQSPRYKIIEKRQSVAFWCNPISGHATLYWYQQILGQGPKLLIQFQNNGVVDDSQLPKDRFSAERLKGVDSTLKIQPAKLEDSAVYLCASPPGAAGGASSTDTQYFGPGTRLTVL.

V usage is TRBV29-1 and J usage is TRBJ1-1; a weak D match, TRBD1 (6 bases). Germline assignment: CDR1 SQVTM and CDR2 ANQGSEA. V was pared by 4 bases and J by 3 bases, with 18 bases between. The length of the CDR3 is 15 residues. CDR3 nucleotides: TGCAGCGTTGGCGGATCCCGGGACACGTACACTGAAGCTTTCTTT. Translation: CSVGGSRDTYTEAFF.

This clonotype was seen a handful of times. The CDR3 spells CASSLSPGLTDTQYF. CDR3 bases: TGTGCCAGCAGTTTATCCCCCGGGCTTACAGATACGCAGTATTTT. The chain is built from TRBV27 and TRBJ2-3; D gene unclear. The germline V and J ends were trimmed by 0 bases and 3 bases, with 10 bases remaining between them. This CDR3 contains 15 residues. Germline values: CDR1 MNHEY, CDR2 SMNVEV (reference sequence).

The chain recombines TRBV20-1 with TRBJ2-3; 16 bases align to TRBD2. Trimming removed 4 bases from V and 0 bases from J; junction bases left unmatched: 10. The germline gives CDR1 DFQATT, CDR2 SNEGSKA (reference sequence). This CDR3 is 19 amino acids long. The CDR3 spells CSAIGTSGGALPSTDTQYF. The DNA for the CDR3 is TGCAGTGCTATAGGGACTAGCGGGGGGGCCCTACCAAGCACAGATACGCAGTATTTT.

The chain carries TRBV7-9 and TRBJ2-7; possible D gene TRBD2, 5 bases. Trimming took off 5 bases at V and 9 bases at J, with 11 bases between the two ends. Germline CDR1 reads SEHNR; CDR2 reads FQNEAQ (reference sequence). CDR3 length: 11 residues. CDR3 residues: CASSLLVAQYV. The CDR3 DNA reads TGTGCCAGCAGCCTACTAGTCGCGCAGTACGTC.

Details on this clonotype: The junction and the germline gene differ at one end; a read error may be behind it. The chain combines TRBV5-6 with TRBJ2-5, with a tentative D call TRBD1 (6 bases). CDR1 SGHDT and CDR2 YYEEEE come from the germline V gene. This CDR3 spans 13 amino acids. CDR3 DNA sequence: TGTGCCAGCAGCTTGGGATCGCCGGGGACATGGCACTTC. The encoded protein is CASSLGSPGTWHF. The variable domain in full, with the rest retrieved from reference TRBV5-6 and TRBJ2-5, is DAGVTQSPTHLIKTRGQQVTLRCSPKSGHDTVSWYQQALGQGPQFIFQYYEEEERQRGNFPDRFSGHQFPNYSSELNVNALLLGDSALYLCASSLGSPGTWHFGPGTRLLVL.

The sample holds a few counts of this clonotype. The chain couples TRBV7-2 to TRBJ1-5, with D possibly TRBD1 on 6 matching bases. This CDR3 region has 14 residues. CDR1 is SGHTA and CDR2 is FQGNSA in the germline V gene. With 4 bases removed from V and 6 bases from J, the gap between germline ends came to 13 bases. The CDR3, as DNA: TGTGCCAGCAGCTCGGATAGGGGGTCTCAGCCCCAGCATTTT. Translated: CASSSDRGSQPQHF. Drawing the rest from reference TRBV7-2 and TRBJ1-5, the complete variable domain is GAGVSQSPSNKVTEKGKDVELRCDPISGHTALYWYRQSLGQGLEFLIYFQGNSAPDKSGLPSDRFSAERTGGSVSTLTIQRTQQEDSAVYLCASSSDRGSQPQHFGDGTRLSIL.

There are many counts of this clonotype. The gene calls are TRBV3-1 and TRBJ1-1; D is unresolved. The ends were cut back, 7 bases at V and 9 bases at J, with 21 bases in the middle. The CDR3 has 14 amino acids. The germline V gene encodes CDR1 LGHDT and CDR2 YNNKEL (reference sequence). The CDR3 bases are TGTGCCAGCACCGCCAACACACGGGATCCAAAAGCTTTCTTT. Its protein is CASTANTRDPKAFF.

This clonotype was counted ten times or more. The rearrangement joins TRBV11-2 to TRBJ2-2; 9 nucleotides match TRBD1. The CDR3 runs to 15 residues. With 3 bases clipped from V and 7 bases from J, the junction kept 6 bases outside the gene matches. Looked up from germline, CDR1 is SGHAT and CDR2 is FQNNGV. Here the CDR3 DNA reads TGTGCCAGCAGCTTCAACAGGGGGCGAAGCGGGGAGCTGTTTTTT. Its protein is CASSFNRGRSGELFF.

The rearrangement links TRBV12-3 or TRBV12-4 to TRBJ1-3, with 8 nucleotides matching TRBD1. CDR3 length equals 14 residues. J lost 4 bases, V lost 5 bases, and 4 bases had no gene match. The chain's CDR3 is CASSQGAGGNTIYF. Here the CDR3 DNA reads TGTGCCAGCAGTCAGGGGGCAGGCGGAAACACCATATATTTT.

The chain is built from TRBV4-1 and TRBJ1-1, with TRBD1 as a possible D gene (5 bases). The V and J ends lost 4 bases and 1 base respectively, with 16 bases between them. CDR3 length: 16 residues. The germline V gene has CDR1 MGHRA and CDR2 YSYEKL. The CDR3 reads CASSLRGPGTNTEAFF. CDR3 sequence (DNA): TGCGCCAGCAGCCTAAGAGGGCCGGGGACGAACACTGAAGCTTTCTTT.

This clonotype has only a few counts. J is TRBJ1-2 and V is TRBV12-3 or TRBV12-4; a weak D match, TRBD1 (5 bases). The CDR3 consists of 12 residues. Trimming cost V 7 bases and J 4 bases, with 10 bases left between them. The CDR3 DNA is TGTGCCAGCAAAAGACAGCGCTATGGCTACACCTTC. Protein: CASKRQRYGYTF.

The V gene is TRBV6-1, the J gene TRBJ2-5; D is uncertain. Trimming stripped 6 bases from V and 1 base from J, with 12 bases between. The CDR3 is made up of 14 amino acids. Germline loops: CDR1 MNHNS, CDR2 SASEGT. CDR3: CASRPPTFQETQYF. The CDR3 coding sequence is TGTGCCAGCAGGCCGCCGACGTTCCAAGAGACCCAGTACTTC.

This clonotype was detected a few times. The rearrangement uses TRBV5-1 and TRBJ2-1; TRBD2 is a possible D gene (6 bases). V was trimmed by 4 bases and J by 5 bases, leaving 16 bases between them. This CDR3 contains 15 residues. Germline V gene sequence: CDR1 SGHRS, CDR2 YFSETQ. In nucleotides, the CDR3 is TGCGCCAGCAGCCAAAACGCGGGGCATAACAATGAGCAGTTCTTC. Its protein is CASSQNAGHNNEQFF.

The V gene is TRBV5-1, the J gene TRBJ2-1, with a possible D match to TRBD2 (5 bases). The CDR3 spans 16 residues. V gave up 0 bases and J gave up 2 bases, with 12 bases separating them. Germline-derived CDR1 and CDR2 are SGHRS and YFSETQ. CDR3 sequence (DNA): TGCGCCAGCAGCTTGGGTGAGGGAATCACCTACAATGAGCAGTTCTTC. This sequence encodes CASSLGEGITYNEQFF.